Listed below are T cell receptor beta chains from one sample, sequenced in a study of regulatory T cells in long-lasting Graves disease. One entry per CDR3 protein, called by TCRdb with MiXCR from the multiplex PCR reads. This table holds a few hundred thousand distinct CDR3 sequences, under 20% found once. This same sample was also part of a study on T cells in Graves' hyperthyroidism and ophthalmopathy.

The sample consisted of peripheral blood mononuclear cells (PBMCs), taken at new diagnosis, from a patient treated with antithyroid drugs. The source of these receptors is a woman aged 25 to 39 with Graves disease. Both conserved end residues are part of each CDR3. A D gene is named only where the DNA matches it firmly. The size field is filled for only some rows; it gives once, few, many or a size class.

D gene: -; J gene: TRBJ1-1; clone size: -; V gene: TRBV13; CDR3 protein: CASSESLSRNSEAFF; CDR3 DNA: TGTGCCAGCAGCGAGTCCCTTTCCCGGAACTCTGAAGCTTTCTTT
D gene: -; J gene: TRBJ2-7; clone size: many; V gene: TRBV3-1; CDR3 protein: CASSFRDGGPYEQYF; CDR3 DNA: TGTGCCAGCAGCTTCCGGGACGGGGGGCCCTACGAGCAGTACTTC
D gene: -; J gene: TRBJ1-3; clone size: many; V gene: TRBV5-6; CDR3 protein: CASSLPVGTHSGNTIYF; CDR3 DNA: TGTGCCAGCTCCCTACCCGTCGGGACCCACTCTGGAAACACCATATATTTT
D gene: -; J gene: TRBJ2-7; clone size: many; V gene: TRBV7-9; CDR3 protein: CASSLEAGSSYEQYF; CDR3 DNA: TGTGCCAGCAGCTTAGAGGCGGGTAGCTCCTACGAGCAGTACTTC
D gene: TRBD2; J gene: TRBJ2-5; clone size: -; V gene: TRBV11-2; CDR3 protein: CASSSLAGEETQYF; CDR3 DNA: TGTGCCAGCAGCTCCCTAGCGGGGGAAGAGACCCAGTACTTC
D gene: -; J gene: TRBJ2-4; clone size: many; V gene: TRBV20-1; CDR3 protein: CSANRRVGNIQYF; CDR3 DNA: TGCAGTGCTAATCGGCGGGTTGGAAACATTCAGTACTTC
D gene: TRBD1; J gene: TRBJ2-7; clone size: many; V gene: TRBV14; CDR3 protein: CASSQTRQGSYEQYF; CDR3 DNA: TGTGCCAGCAGCCAGACCCGACAGGGATCCTACGAGCAGTACTTC
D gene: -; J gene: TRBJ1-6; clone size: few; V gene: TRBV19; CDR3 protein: CASSAAFGTSYNSPLHF; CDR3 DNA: TGTGCCAGTAGTGCCGCCTTCGGGACATCTTATAATTCACCCCTCCACTTT
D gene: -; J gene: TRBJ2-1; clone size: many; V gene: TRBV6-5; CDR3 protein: CASSSRDYNEQFF; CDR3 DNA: TGTGCCAGCAGTTCCCGGGACTACAATGAGCAGTTCTTC
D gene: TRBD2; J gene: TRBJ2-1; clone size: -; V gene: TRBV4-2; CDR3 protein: CASSQGGLAGGGEFF; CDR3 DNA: TGTGCCAGCAGCCAGGGGGGGCTAGCGGGGGGTGGGGAGTTCTTC
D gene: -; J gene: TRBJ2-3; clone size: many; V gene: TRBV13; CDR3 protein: CASSLGLSTDTQYF; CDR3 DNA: TGTGCCAGCAGCTTAGGACTCAGCACAGATACGCAGTATTTT
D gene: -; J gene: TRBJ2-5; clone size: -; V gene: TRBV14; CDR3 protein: CASSTGAVQETQYF; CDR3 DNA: TGTGCCAGCAGCACGGGAGCCGTCCAAGAGACCCAGTACTTC
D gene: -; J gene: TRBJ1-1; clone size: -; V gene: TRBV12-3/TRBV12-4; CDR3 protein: CASSLIGTEAFF; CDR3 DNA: TGTGCCAGCAGCCTCATCGGCACTGAAGCATTCTTT
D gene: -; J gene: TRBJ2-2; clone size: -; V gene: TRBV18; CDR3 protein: CASSPGSGGMTGELFF; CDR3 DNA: TGTGCCAGCTCACCCGGATCCGGGGGAATGACCGGGGAGCTGTTTTTT
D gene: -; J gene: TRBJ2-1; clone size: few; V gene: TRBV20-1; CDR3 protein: CSANWGRDDEQFF; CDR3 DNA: TGCAGTGCTAATTGGGGCAGAGACGATGAGCAGTTCTTC
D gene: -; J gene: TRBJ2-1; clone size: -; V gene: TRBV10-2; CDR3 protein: CASSDRALEQFF; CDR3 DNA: TGCGCCAGCAGTGATAGGGCCTTGGAGCAGTTCTTC
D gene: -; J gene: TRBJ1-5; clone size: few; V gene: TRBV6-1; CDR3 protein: CASSRDGGSGQPQHF; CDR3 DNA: TGTGCCAGCAGTCGCGACGGGGGGTCAGGTCAGCCCCAGCATTTT
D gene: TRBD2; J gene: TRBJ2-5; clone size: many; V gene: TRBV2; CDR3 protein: CASTPSRGGDQETQYF; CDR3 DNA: TGTGCCAGCACCCCCTCCCGCGGGGGGGACCAAGAGACCCAGTACTTC
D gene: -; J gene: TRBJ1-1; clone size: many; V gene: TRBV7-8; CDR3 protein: CASSPTEAFF; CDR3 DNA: TGTGCCAGCAGCCCTACAGAAGCTTTCTTT
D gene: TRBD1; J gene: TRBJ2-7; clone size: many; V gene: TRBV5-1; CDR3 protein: CASSLYGTGAEQYF; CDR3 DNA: TGCGCCAGCAGCTTGTATGGGACAGGGGCCGAGCAGTACTTC
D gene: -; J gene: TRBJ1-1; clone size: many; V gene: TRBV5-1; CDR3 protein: CASHGGAMKNTEAFF; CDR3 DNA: TGCGCCAGCCATGGGGGCGCAATGAAGAACACTGAAGCTTTCTTT
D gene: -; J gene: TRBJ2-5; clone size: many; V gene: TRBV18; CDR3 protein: CASSPDSRGPETQYF; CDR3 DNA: TGTGCCAGCTCACCAGACTCACGGGGGCCAGAGACCCAGTACTTC
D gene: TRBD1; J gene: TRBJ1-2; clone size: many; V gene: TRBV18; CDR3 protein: CASSPVQGKVHGYTF; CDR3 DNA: TGTGCCAGCTCACCGGTACAGGGGAAAGTCCATGGCTACACCTTC
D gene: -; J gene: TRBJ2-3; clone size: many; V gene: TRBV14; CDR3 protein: CASSQDRETYTDTQYF; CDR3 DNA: TGTGCCAGCAGCCAAGATAGGGAGACTTACACAGATACGCAGTATTTT
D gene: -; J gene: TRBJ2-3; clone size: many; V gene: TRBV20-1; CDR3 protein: CSASDGADTQYF; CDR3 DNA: TGCAGTGCCTCGGACGGGGCAGATACGCAGTATTTT
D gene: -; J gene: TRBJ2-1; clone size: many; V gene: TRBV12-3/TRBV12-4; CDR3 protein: CASKYNEQFF; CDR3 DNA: TGTGCCAGCAAATATAATGAGCAGTTCTTC
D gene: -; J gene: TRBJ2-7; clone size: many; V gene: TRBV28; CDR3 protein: CASSLPDYEQYF; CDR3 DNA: TGTGCCAGCAGTTTACCGGACTACGAGCAGTACTTC
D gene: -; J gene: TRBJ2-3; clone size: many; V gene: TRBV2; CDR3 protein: CASSLRGRGGTDTQYF; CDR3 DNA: TGTGCCAGCAGCCTCCGGGGGCGAGGGGGCACAGATACGCAGTATTTT
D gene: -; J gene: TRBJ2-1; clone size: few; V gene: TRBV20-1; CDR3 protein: CSARERLPLTRNEQFF; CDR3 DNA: TGCAGTGCTAGGGAACGTCTCCCGTTAACCCGGAATGAGCAGTTCTTC
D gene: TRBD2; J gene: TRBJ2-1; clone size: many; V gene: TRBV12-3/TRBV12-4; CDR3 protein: CATNGRTYNEQFF; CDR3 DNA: TGTGCCACCAACGGGAGGACCTACAATGAGCAGTTCTTC
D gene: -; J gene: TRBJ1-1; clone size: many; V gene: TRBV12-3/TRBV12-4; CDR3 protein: CASSRQGFRGEAFF; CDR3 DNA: TGTGCCAGCAGTCGTCAGGGATTTAGGGGTGAGGCTTTCTTT
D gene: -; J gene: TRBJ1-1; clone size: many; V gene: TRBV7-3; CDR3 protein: CASSLRGSTEAFF; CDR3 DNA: TGTGCCAGCAGCTTAAGAGGGAGCACTGAAGCTTTCTTT
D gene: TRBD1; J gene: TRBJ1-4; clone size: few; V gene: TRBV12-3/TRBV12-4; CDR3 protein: CASTPRGGYNEKLFF; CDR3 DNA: TGTGCCAGCACCCCCAGGGGGGGGTATAATGAAAAACTGTTTTTT
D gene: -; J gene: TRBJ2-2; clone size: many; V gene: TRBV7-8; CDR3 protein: CASSLDETGELFF; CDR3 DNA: TGTGCCAGCAGCTTAGACGAAACCGGGGAGCTGTTTTTT
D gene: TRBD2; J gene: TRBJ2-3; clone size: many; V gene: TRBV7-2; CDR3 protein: CASSPDSGGGGDTQYF; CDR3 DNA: TGTGCCAGCAGCCCCGATAGCGGGGGGGGAGGAGATACGCAGTATTTT
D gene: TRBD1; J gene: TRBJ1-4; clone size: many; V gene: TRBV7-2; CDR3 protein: CASSFQTGTNEKLFF; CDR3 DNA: TGTGCCAGCAGTTTCCAGACAGGGACTAATGAAAAACTGTTTTTT
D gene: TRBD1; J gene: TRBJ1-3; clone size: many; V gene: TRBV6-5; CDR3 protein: CASSYSGQALGNTIYF; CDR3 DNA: TGTGCCAGCAGTTACTCGGGACAGGCGCTTGGAAACACCATATATTTT
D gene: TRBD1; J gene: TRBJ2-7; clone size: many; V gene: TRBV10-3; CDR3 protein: CAIKGTGEGEQYF; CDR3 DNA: TGTGCCATTAAAGGGACAGGGGAAGGTGAGCAGTACTTC